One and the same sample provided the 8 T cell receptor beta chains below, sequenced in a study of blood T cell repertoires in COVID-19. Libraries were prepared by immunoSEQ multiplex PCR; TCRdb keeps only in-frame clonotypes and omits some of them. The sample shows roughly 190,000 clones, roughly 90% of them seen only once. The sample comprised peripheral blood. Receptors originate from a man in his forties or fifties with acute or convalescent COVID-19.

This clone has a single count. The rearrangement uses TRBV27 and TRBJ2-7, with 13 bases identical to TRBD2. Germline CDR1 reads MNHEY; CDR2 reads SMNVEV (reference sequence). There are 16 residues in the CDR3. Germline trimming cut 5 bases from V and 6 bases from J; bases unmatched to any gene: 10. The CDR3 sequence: CASSQSKTSGRSEQYF. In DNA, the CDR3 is TGTGCCAGCAGTCAATCGAAGACTAGCGGGAGGTCCGAGCAGTACTTC.

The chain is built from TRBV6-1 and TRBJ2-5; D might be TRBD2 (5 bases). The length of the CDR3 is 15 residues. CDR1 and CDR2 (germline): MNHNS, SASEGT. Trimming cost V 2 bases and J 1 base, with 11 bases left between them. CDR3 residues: CASSELGARQETQYF. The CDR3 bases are TGTGCCAGCAGTGAACTGGGAGCGCGCCAAGAGACCCAGTACTTC.

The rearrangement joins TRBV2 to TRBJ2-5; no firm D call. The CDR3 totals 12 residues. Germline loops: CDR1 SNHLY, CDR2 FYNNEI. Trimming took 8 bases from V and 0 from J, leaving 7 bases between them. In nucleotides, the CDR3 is TGTGCCAGCGCAGCGTACCAAGAGACCCAGTACTTC. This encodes CASAAYQETQYF.

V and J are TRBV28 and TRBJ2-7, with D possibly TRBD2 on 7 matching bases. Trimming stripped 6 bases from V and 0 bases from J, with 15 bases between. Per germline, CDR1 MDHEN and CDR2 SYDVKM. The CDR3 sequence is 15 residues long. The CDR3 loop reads CASRAGGQNSYEQYF. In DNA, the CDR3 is TGTGCCAGCAGGGCCGGGGGGCAGAACTCCTACGAGCAGTACTTC.

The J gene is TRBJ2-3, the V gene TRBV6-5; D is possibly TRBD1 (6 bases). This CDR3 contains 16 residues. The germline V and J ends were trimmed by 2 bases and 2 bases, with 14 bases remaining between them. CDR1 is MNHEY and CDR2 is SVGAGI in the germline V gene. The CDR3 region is CASSYAAGALTDTQYF. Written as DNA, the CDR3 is TGTGCCAGCAGTTACGCTGCAGGGGCCCTCACAGATACGCAGTATTTT.

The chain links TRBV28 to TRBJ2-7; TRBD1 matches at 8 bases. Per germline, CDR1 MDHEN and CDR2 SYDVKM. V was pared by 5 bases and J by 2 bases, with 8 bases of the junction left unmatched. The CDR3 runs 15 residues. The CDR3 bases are TGTGCCAGCAGTGCCAGGGGACAGGAGACCTACGAGCAGTACTTC. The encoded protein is CASSARGQETYEQYF.

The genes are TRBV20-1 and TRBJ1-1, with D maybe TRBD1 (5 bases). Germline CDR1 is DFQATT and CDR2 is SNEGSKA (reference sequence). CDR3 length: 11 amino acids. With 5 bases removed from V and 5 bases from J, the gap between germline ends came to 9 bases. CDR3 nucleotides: TGCAGTGCTCTGGGGGGTACTGAAGCTTTCTTT. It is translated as CSALGGTEAFF.

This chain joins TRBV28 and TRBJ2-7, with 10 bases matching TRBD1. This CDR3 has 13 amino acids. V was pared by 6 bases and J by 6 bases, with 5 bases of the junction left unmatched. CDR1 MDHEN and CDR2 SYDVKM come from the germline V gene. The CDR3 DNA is TGTGCCAGCAGCGGGACAGGGGTCGGCGAGCAGTACGTC. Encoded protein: CASSGTGVGEQYV.